This T cell receptor (beta chain) was found in a study of OX40 agonist ivuxolimab in advanced cancers. The germline V gene encodes CDR1 DFQATT and CDR2 SNEGSKA (reference sequence). Deletions cut 6 bases from V and 9 bases from J, with 12 bases between. This CDR3 spans 11 amino acids. The protocol was immunoSEQ multiplex PCR, while the TCRdb copy is restricted to in-frame clones and leaves out a portion. The sample contains approximately 66,000 clones, around 89% of which appear only once. The clonotype comes from an adult with an advanced solid tumor such as melanoma, head and neck, liver or kidney cancer. Here the sequenced sample was CD4+ or CD8+ T cells sorted from blood, taken in a trial of the OX40 agonist ivuxolimab. The chain joins TRBV20-1 to TRBJ2-1, with D unresolved. The CDR3 loop is CSAPRWGEQFF. The CDR3, as DNA: TGCAGTGCCCCTCGATGGGGTGAGCAGTTCTTC.